This TCR beta chain was obtained from a study of OX40 agonist ivuxolimab in advanced cancers. Here immunoSEQ multiplex PCR was the method, and the copy in TCRdb shows in-frame clones only, minus some. The sample has tens of thousands of clones, 80% to 90% seen once. The receptor was isolated from an adult with an advanced solid tumor such as melanoma, head and neck, liver or kidney cancer. The material sequenced was CD4+ or CD8+ T cells sorted from blood, taken in a trial of the OX40 agonist ivuxolimab.

CDR3 in DNA: TGTGCCAGCAGCTTAGTTGGCGGGGCCAACGTCCTGACTTTC. Protein product: CASSLVGGANVLTF. The chain couples TRBV5-6 to TRBJ2-6; D is unclear. The CDR3 covers 14 residues. Germline values: CDR1 SGHDT, CDR2 YYEEEE. Trimming cost V 2 bases and J 4 bases, with 7 bases left between them.